The next 25 T cell receptor beta chains were all read from a single sample in a study of blood T cell repertoires in COVID-19. Some clones are missing from TCRdb's copy, which holds only in-frame ones; the method was immunoSEQ multiplex PCR. The table includes over 450,000 clones, 85% to 90% detected once. Sequences were obtained from peripheral blood. These receptors came from a woman in her 50s with COVID-19, enrolled during active disease.

The chain is built from TRBV2 and TRBJ1-3; D is uncertain. Germline-derived CDR1 and CDR2 are SNHLY and FYNNEI. V lost 1 base and J 0 bases, leaving 13 bases between the germline ends. The CDR3 covers 17 residues. This CDR3 reads CASSEGARQVSGNTIYF. The CDR3 region has the DNA TGTGCCAGCAGTGAAGGCGCGAGGCAAGTCTCTGGAAACACCATATATTTT. The variable domain in full, with the rest retrieved from reference TRBV2 and TRBJ1-3, is EPEVTQTPSHQVTQMGQEVILRCVPISNHLYFYWYRQILGQKVEFLVSFYNNEISEKSEIFDDQFSVERPDGSNFTLKIRSTKLEDSAMYFCASSEGARQVSGNTIYFGEGSWLTVV.

V gene TRBV5-1 combines with J gene TRBJ2-7, with TRBD1 matching 10 bases. Germline V gene lookup returns CDR1 SGHRS and CDR2 YFSETQ. The CDR3 sequence is 17 residues long. V lost 0 bases, J lost 5 bases, and 11 bases stayed unmatched. The CDR3 nucleotides are TGCGCCAGCAGCTTGGCTTTCCGGGACAGGGGCAGGCACGAGCAGTACTTC. This gives the protein CASSLAFRDRGRHEQYF.

J is TRBJ1-2 and V is TRBV6-6, with 7 bases identical to TRBD1. V trimming: 5 bases; J trimming: 7 bases; junction bases outside the gene matches: 7. This CDR3 is built from 13 residues. Germline assignment: CDR1 MNHNY and CDR2 SVGAGI (reference sequence). CDR3 DNA sequence: TGTGCCAGCAGTCAGGGGGGGGCCCCTGGCTACACCTTC. This encodes CASSQGGAPGYTF.

The chain combines TRBV9 with TRBJ1-1, with D possibly matching TRBD1 (6 bases). CDR1 is SGDLS, CDR2 YYNGEE, per germline. CDR3 size: 15 residues. V was pared by 3 bases and J by 1 base, with 13 bases between. In DNA form, the CDR3 reads TGTGCCAGCAGCGGAACGGGACATAGGAACACTGAAGCTTTCTTT. This translates into CASSGTGHRNTEAFF.

The chain couples TRBV19 to TRBJ2-7; a possible D gene is TRBD2 (5 bases). V dropped 1 base and J dropped 1 base, with 8 bases sitting between them. The CDR3 has 14 residues. The germline gives CDR1 LNHDA, CDR2 SQIVND (reference sequence). Here the CDR3 reads CASSIGSGSYEQYF. The CDR3 DNA reads as TGTGCCAGTAGTATAGGCTCGGGGTCCTACGAGCAGTACTTC.

This clone was picked up a small number of times. The chain carries TRBV5-6 and TRBJ1-2; the D is unclear. Germline V gene data show CDR1 as SGHDT and CDR2 as YYEEEE. This CDR3 is built from 14 residues. V lost 2 bases, J lost 2 bases, and 10 bases lay in between. CDR3 nucleotides: TGTGCCAGCAGCTTCCCCAGAGGAAACTATGGCTACACCTTC. It specifies CASSFPRGNYGYTF.

The DNA of the CDR3 is TGTGCCAGCAGTTACCCCGGGGTTCAGCCCCAGCATTTT. It encodes CASSYPGVQPQHF. The chain recombines TRBV6-6 with TRBJ1-5; D ambiguous. Germline V gene data show CDR1 as MNHNY and CDR2 as SVGAGI (reference sequence). This CDR3 comprises 13 residues. Trimming removed 2 bases from V and 6 bases from J, with 8 bases in between.

This chain joins TRBV6-5 and TRBJ2-1; 9 bases match TRBD2. Germline assignment: CDR1 MNHEY and CDR2 SVGAGI. V lost 2 bases and J lost 6; bases outside the gene matches: 2. The CDR3 is made up of 14 amino acids. The CDR3 DNA reads TGTGCCAGCAGTTACGGTAGCGGGAGCAATGAGCAGTTCTTC. It specifies CASSYGSGSNEQFF.

The V call is TRBV5-1, the J call TRBJ2-6; weak D call: TRBD1 (6 bases). In germline, CDR1 is SGHRS, CDR2 YFSETQ. The CDR3 sequence is 16 residues long. V dropped 4 bases and J dropped 1 base, with 12 bases sitting between them. CDR3: CASSPGDRSGANVLTF. The CDR3 DNA follows: TGCGCCAGCAGCCCAGGAGACAGGTCTGGGGCCAACGTCCTGACTTTC.

The J gene is TRBJ2-3, the V gene TRBV4-1; 8 bases agree with TRBD2. Germline trimming cut 4 bases from V and 5 bases from J; bases unmatched to any gene: 17. Germline V CDR1 and CDR2: MGHRA, YSYEKL. This CDR3 has 18 residues. This CDR3 reads CASSRNTQGERGRDTQYF. CDR3 DNA: TGCGCCAGCAGCCGGAATACACAAGGGGAGCGGGGGAGAGATACGCAGTATTTT.

The chain links TRBV2 to TRBJ2-1, with D possibly being TRBD2 (5 bases). This CDR3 is 11 amino acids long. Per the germline V gene, CDR1 is SNHLY and CDR2 is FYNNEI. V was shortened by 5 bases and J by 7 bases, with 6 bases between the two germline ends. CDR3 coding DNA: TGTGCCAGCAGTACGGGAAATGAGCAGTTCTTC. Translating it yields CASSTGNEQFF.

The V gene is TRBV5-1, the J gene TRBJ1-2; no firm D call. V was trimmed by 2 bases and J by 4 bases, leaving 9 bases between them. Germline CDR1 is SGHRS and CDR2 is YFSETQ. The CDR3 extends over 13 amino acids. Here the CDR3 DNA reads TGCGCCAGCAGCTTCGCAGGTCTCTATGGCTACACCTTC. The encoded protein is CASSFAGLYGYTF.

The chain has TRBV9 and TRBJ2-2; 9 bases agree with TRBD1. The CDR3 extends over 16 amino acids. Per germline, CDR1 SGDLS and CDR2 YYNGEE. The V segment lost 2 bases and the J segment 13 bases; nucleotides outside the gene matches: 15. CDR3 residues: CASSVTPGQGITTLFF. The CDR3 DNA reads as TGTGCCAGCAGCGTCACACCGGGACAGGGCATAACAACGCTGTTTTTT.

V and J are TRBV23-1 and TRBJ2-1; tentative D call: TRBD1 (6 bases). TRBV23-1 is recorded as an ORF, its role being uncertain. Trimming took 1 base from V and 2 from J, leaving 12 bases between them. The CDR3 sequence is 16 residues long. CDR3 coding DNA: TGCGCCAGCAGTCAATGTAAACAGGGCCCCTACAATGAGCAGTTCTTC. Translation: CASSQCKQGPYNEQFF.

The chain has TRBV28 and TRBJ1-1; a weak D match, TRBD1 (5 bases). This CDR3 has 15 residues. Germline lookup yields CDR1 MDHEN and CDR2 SYDVKM. V shed 2 bases and J shed 0 bases, with 10 bases lying between them. CDR3 sequence (DNA): TGTGCCAGCAGTTTAATGGGGCGGTTGAACACTGAAGCTTTCTTT. Amino acid sequence: CASSLMGRLNTEAFF.

CDR3 loop: CASSLDLTGGYGPLHF. CDR3 sequence (DNA): TGCGCCAGCAGCTTGGACCTGACAGGGGGTTATGGACCCCTCCACTTT. The gene calls are TRBV5-1 and TRBJ1-6; 9 bases line up with TRBD1. Germline V gene data show CDR1 as SGHRS and CDR2 as YFSETQ. V was clipped by 0 bases and J by 12 bases; unmatched bases: 10. This CDR3 region has 16 residues.

The V gene is TRBV18, the J gene TRBJ2-1, with 7 nucleotides matching TRBD1. Germline V gene sequence: CDR1 KGHSH, CDR2 LQKENI. The CDR3 sequence is 15 residues long. Unmatched junction bases numbered 1, after V lost 0 bases and J lost 2 bases. The CDR3 reads CASSPPGQPYNEQFF. The CDR3 DNA is TGTGCCAGCTCACCACCGGGACAGCCCTACAATGAGCAGTTCTTC.

V is TRBV7-3 and J is TRBJ2-1; 10 nucleotides align to TRBD1. The CDR3 sequence is 14 residues long. With 4 bases clipped from V and 8 bases from J, the junction kept 5 bases outside the gene matches. CDR1 and CDR2 from the germline V gene are SGHTA and FQGTGA. The CDR3 protein is CASSSWTGGDEQFF. In DNA form, the CDR3 reads TGTGCCAGCAGCTCCTGGACAGGGGGGGATGAGCAGTTCTTC.

V is TRBV6-5 and J is TRBJ2-7, with 7 positions matching TRBD1. Germline CDR1 is MNHEY and CDR2 is SVGAGI. Trimming removed 8 bases from V and 2 bases from J; junction bases left unmatched: 9. CDR3 length: 14 residues. The CDR3 DNA sequence: TGTGCCAGCGGAGCCCCGGGACAGACCTACGAGCAGTACTTC. Its translation is CASGAPGQTYEQYF.

Comment on this clone: The sample contains more than one DNA sequence encoding this CDR3. The chain is built from TRBV5-1 and TRBJ1-1; D not certain. Trimming stripped 2 bases from V and 5 bases from J, with 7 bases between. Germline loops: CDR1 SGHRS, CDR2 YFSETQ. CDR3 length: 12 amino acids. This CDR3 is CASSLSRTEAFF. The DNA of the CDR3 is TGCGCCAGCAGCTTAAGCAGGACTGAAGCTTTCTTT.

This clone was counted a few times. The chain recombines TRBV2 with TRBJ2-3; TRBD2 aligns across 7 bases. The length of the CDR3 is 14 residues. After removal of 7 bases from V and 7 bases from J, the junction contained 11 bases not matched to a gene. CDR1 and CDR2 from the germline V gene are SNHLY and FYNNEI. The CDR3 sequence is CASTRERGTYTQYF. The DNA of the CDR3 is TGTGCCAGCACTAGGGAGCGGGGAACATATACGCAGTATTTT.

The rearrangement joins TRBV19 to TRBJ1-6; 12 bases map to TRBD1. The CDR3 spans 17 residues. Germline CDR1 LNHDA, CDR2 SQIVND (reference sequence). Trimming took 7 bases from V and 5 from J; bases not matched to a gene: 9. The CDR3 DNA sequence: TGTGCCAGTATGCCCCAGGGACAGGGGGCTAATAATTCACCCCTCCACTTT. As protein: CASMPQGQGANNSPLHF.

The V and J genes are TRBV19 and TRBJ2-3; 7 nucleotides match TRBD2. CDR3 length: 14 residues. Trimming removed 8 bases from V and 0 bases from J; junction bases left unmatched: 5. CDR1 and CDR2 (germline): LNHDA, SQIVND (reference sequence). In DNA form, the CDR3 reads TGTGCCAGTCGGTGGCGGGGGAGCACAGATACGCAGTATTTT. Amino acid sequence: CASRWRGSTDTQYF.

This chain joins TRBV4-1 and TRBJ2-7; a possible D gene is TRBD1 (6 bases). Germline values: CDR1 MGHRA, CDR2 YSYEKL. V was pared by 3 bases and J by 2 bases, with 14 bases between. The CDR3 is 15 amino acids. The CDR3 here is CASSHGQGPAYEQYF. The CDR3 coding sequence is TGCGCCAGCAGCCATGGTCAGGGGCCGGCCTACGAGCAGTACTTC.

The V call is TRBV28, the J call TRBJ1-4, with D perhaps matching TRBD1 (5 bases). The length of the CDR3 is 14 residues. Germline values: CDR1 MDHEN, CDR2 SYDVKM. Trimming shortened V by 8 bases and J by 0 bases, and 10 bases separated the two germline ends. CDR3 nucleotides: TGTGCCAGCCAAAAGACAGCAACTAATGAAAAACTGTTTTTT. Translation: CASQKTATNEKLFF.